One and the same sample provided the 15 T cell receptor beta chains below, sequenced in a study of response to subunit inactivated influenza vaccine. TCRdb re-called the RT-PCR reads with MiXCR, one entry per CDR3 protein. The sample holds hundreds of thousands of distinct CDR3 sequences; 15% to 17% are singletons and the top ten take 11%. The sequenced sample was PBMCs from blood, obtained 11 to 12 days after vaccination. All receptors derive from a middle-aged man who received an inactivated influenza vaccine.

This clonotype appeared many times. This chain joins TRBV12-3 or TRBV12-4 and TRBJ1-1; tentatively, D is TRBD1 (5 bases). Trimming cost V 3 bases and J 8 bases, with 10 bases left between them. The CDR3 loop spans 12 amino acids. CDR3: CASSFTGAEAFF. DNA of the CDR3: TGTGCCAGCAGTTTTACAGGAGCGGAAGCTTTCTTT.

This chain uses TRBV20-1 with TRBJ2-2; D unresolved. Trimming removed 0 bases at V and 6 bases at J, with 5 bases between. Germline V gene data show CDR1 as DFQATT and CDR2 as SNEGSKA (reference sequence). CDR3 size: 12 residues. The CDR3 loop is CSARDGAGELFF. The CDR3 coding sequence is TGCAGTGCTAGAGATGGGGCCGGGGAGCTGTTTTTT.

The chain couples TRBV5-1 to TRBJ1-1, with TRBD1 matching 8 bases. J was trimmed by 4 bases and V by 4 bases; bases with no gene match: 9. The CDR3 has 15 amino acids. Germline-derived CDR1 and CDR2 are SGHRS and YFSETQ. CDR3 residues: CASSLSTGGGTEAFF. The CDR3, as DNA: TGCGCCAGCAGCCTCTCTACAGGGGGTGGCACTGAAGCTTTCTTT.

V and J are TRBV6-2 or TRBV6-3 and TRBJ2-7; D not resolved. Germline values: CDR1 MNHEY, CDR2 SVGEGT. This CDR3 is built from 13 residues. V was pared by 0 bases and J by 3 bases, with 6 bases between. The CDR3 DNA sequence: TGTGCCAGCAGTTACTCATGGTACTACGAGCAGTACTTC. This gives the protein CASSYSWYYEQYF.

The CDR3: CSVGRDNYEQYF. CDR3 DNA sequence: TGCAGCGTTGGCCGGGACAACTACGAGCAGTACTTC. This chain uses TRBV29-1 with TRBJ2-7; D may be TRBD1 (6 bases). The ends were cut back, 4 bases at V and 3 bases at J, with 10 bases in the middle. Germline CDR1 is SQVTM and CDR2 is ANQGSEA. CDR3 length: 12 amino acids.

This clonotype was seen more than once but under ten times. The V gene is TRBV14, the J gene TRBJ2-5, with D tentatively TRBD2 (5 bases). The CDR3 length is 14 residues. CDR1 SGHDN and CDR2 FVKESK come from the germline V gene. Trimming removed 2 bases from V and 3 bases from J, with 10 bases in between. The CDR3 DNA sequence: TGTGCCAGCAGCCAAAGATCTAGCAAAGAGACCCAGTACTTC. Amino acids: CASSQRSSKETQYF.

The V call is TRBV27, the J call TRBJ2-3; D gene uncertain. Trimming removed 0 bases at V and 2 bases at J, with 15 bases between. CDR1 and CDR2 (germline): MNHEY, SMNVEV (reference sequence). The CDR3 totals 17 residues. The CDR3 region is CASSLSSTVADTDTQYF. The CDR3 DNA sequence: TGTGCCAGCAGTTTATCGTCGACCGTGGCCGACACAGATACGCAGTATTTT.

The genes are TRBV28 and TRBJ1-1, with D possibly TRBD1 on 6 matching bases. The germline CDR1 and CDR2 sequences are MDHEN and SYDVKM. The CDR3 length is 16 residues. V dropped 1 base and J dropped 0 bases, with 12 bases sitting between them. CDR3 coding DNA: TGTGCCAGCAGTTTATACGGACAGACAGTGAACACTGAAGCTTTCTTT. It specifies CASSLYGQTVNTEAFF.

At least ten counts were recorded for this clonotype. This chain links TRBV12-3 or TRBV12-4 with TRBJ2-7; the D gene could be TRBD1 or TRBD2 (5 bases each). Trimming shortened V by 8 bases and J by 6 bases, and 11 bases separated the two germline ends. The CDR3 is 11 amino acids. The CDR3 DNA reads TGTGCCAGCGCCTGGGGACCCGAGCAGTACTTC. Amino acids: CASAWGPEQYF.

This clonotype appeared a few times. The rearrangement uses TRBV7-3 and TRBJ2-6; tentatively, D is TRBD1 (6 bases). The CDR3 loop spans 17 amino acids. Trimming pared 5 bases from V and 1 base from J, leaving 15 bases between. Germline CDR1 and CDR2: SGHTA and FQGTGA. The CDR3 nucleotides read TGTGCCAGCAGCCCCCCGGACAGCCTTTCTGGGGCCAACGTCCTGACTTTC. Protein sequence: CASSPPDSLSGANVLTF. The entire variable domain, with the rest obtained from reference TRBV7-3 and TRBJ2-6, is as follows: GAGVSQTPSNKVTEKGKYVELRCDPISGHTALYWYRQSLGQGPEFLIYFQGTGAADDSGLPNDRFFAVRPEGSVSTLKIQRTERGDSAVYLCASSPPDSLSGANVLTFGAGSRLTVL.

The rearrangement links TRBV6-1 to TRBJ1-1, with D possibly TRBD1 on 5 matching bases. Trimming pared 6 bases from V and 4 bases from J, leaving 18 bases between. Germline V gene data show CDR1 as MNHNS and CDR2 as SASEGT. This CDR3 is built from 15 residues. In DNA, the CDR3 is TGTGCCAGCAGGCCCGGTTGGGGGTGGGCCACTGAAGCTTTCTTT. The encoded protein is CASRPGWGWATEAFF.

This clonotype was observed a few times. This chain links TRBV5-6 with TRBJ2-3, with D perhaps matching TRBD1 (5 bases). Deletions cut 4 bases from V and 3 bases from J, with 15 bases between. The germline gives CDR1 SGHDT, CDR2 YYEEEE. This CDR3 is 15 amino acids long. The CDR3 here is CASSQDQGITDTQYF. The CDR3 bases are TGTGCCAGCAGCCAGGACCAGGGTATAACAGATACGCAGTATTTT.

The rearrangement joins TRBV27 to TRBJ2-2; the match to TRBD2 covers 15 bases. CDR1 is MNHEY and CDR2 is SMNVEV in the germline V gene (reference sequence). Unmatched junction bases numbered 14, after V lost 6 bases and J lost 9 bases. This CDR3 is built from 18 residues. The CDR3 protein is CASRGLAGGPLDYRELFF. The DNA for the CDR3 is TGTGCCAGCAGAGGACTAGCGGGGGGGCCTTTAGATTACAGGGAGCTGTTTTTT.

This clonotype was detected only a few times. This chain links TRBV10-2 with TRBJ2-1; D not certain. The V gene's germline CDR1 is WSHSY and CDR2 SAAADI. V lost 5 bases to trimming and J lost 3 bases, with 8 bases between them. This CDR3 comprises 13 residues. The CDR3 is CASSYDNYNEQFF. The DNA for the CDR3 is TGCGCCAGCAGTTATGACAACTACAATGAGCAGTTCTTC.

To note about this clonotype: One junction end does not reproduce the germline sequence, and a read error may be involved. The chain is built from TRBV14 and TRBJ2-4; D is perhaps TRBD1 (5 bases). Germline V lookup: CDR1 SGHDN, CDR2 FVKESK. The CDR3 contains 15 residues. CDR3 protein: CASSQVGRAKNVQYF. CDR3 coding DNA: TGTGCCAGCAGCCAAGTCGGCAGGGCAAAAAACGTTCAGTACTTC.